The rows below give T cell receptor beta chains drawn from one sample of a study of T cells in Graves' hyperthyroidism and ophthalmopathy. TCRdb recomputed calls from the multiplex PCR reads with MiXCR, one row per CDR3 protein. The table records 450,000 to 650,000 distinct CDR3 sequences, approximately 15% of them present only once. The sequenced sample was blood. All receptors come from a woman aged 18-29 years with Graves' ophthalmopathy. The CDR3 runs from the conserved cysteine through the conserved F or W. A D gene is named only where the DNA matches it firmly. Expanded clones get a size class; other rows say once, few or many, or leave the size out.

V gene: TRBV5-8
clone size: NA
J gene: TRBJ1-5
D gene: NA
CDR3 DNA: TGTGCCAGCAGCTTGGCCAGGGGAATAAGCAATCAGCCCCAGCATTTT
CDR3 protein: CASSLARGISNQPQHF

V gene: TRBV13
clone size: NA
J gene: TRBJ1-1
D gene: TRBD1
CDR3 DNA: TGTGCCAGCAGCTATGGGACAGGGGGTGGAACTGAAGCTTTCTTT
CDR3 protein: CASSYGTGGGTEAFF

V gene: TRBV20-1
clone size: many
J gene: TRBJ2-2
D gene: TRBD2
CDR3 DNA: TGCAGTGCTAGCCCTCCCACTAGCGGGACCGGGGAGCTGTTTTTT
CDR3 protein: CSASPPTSGTGELFF

V gene: TRBV28
clone size: many
J gene: TRBJ1-2
D gene: NA
CDR3 DNA: TGTGCCAGCAGTCTCCGACAGGCTTCTAACTATGGCTACACCTTC
CDR3 protein: CASSLRQASNYGYTF

V gene: TRBV2
clone size: NA
J gene: TRBJ2-7
D gene: TRBD2
CDR3 DNA: TGTGCCAGCTCACCAGGGCTAGCGGGAGGGCTCGCCTACAATGAGCAGTACTTC
CDR3 protein: CASSPGLAGGLAYNEQYF

V gene: TRBV19
clone size: NA
J gene: TRBJ2-5
D gene: NA
CDR3 DNA: TGTGCCAGTTCCGTAGGGCCCCGGGAGACCCAGTACTTC
CDR3 protein: CASSVGPRETQYF

V gene: TRBV29-1
clone size: many
J gene: TRBJ2-3
D gene: NA
CDR3 DNA: TGCAGCGTTGAAGGGGGGAGCACAGATACGCAGTATTTT
CDR3 protein: CSVEGGSTDTQYF

V gene: TRBV28
clone size: few
J gene: TRBJ2-2
D gene: NA
CDR3 DNA: TGTGCCAGCAGTTTAAGGGCGAACACCGGGGAGCTGTTTTTT
CDR3 protein: CASSLRANTGELFF

V gene: TRBV4-1
clone size: NA
J gene: TRBJ1-4
D gene: NA
CDR3 DNA: TGCGCCAGCAGCCAGGGACACGCTAATGAAAAACTGTTTTTT
CDR3 protein: CASSQGHANEKLFF

V gene: TRBV29-1
clone size: NA
J gene: TRBJ2-7
D gene: TRBD1
CDR3 DNA: TGCAGCGTTGAATTACTGGGACAGACCTACGAGCAGTACTTC
CDR3 protein: CSVELLGQTYEQYF

V gene: TRBV5-6
clone size: many
J gene: TRBJ2-2
D gene: TRBD2
CDR3 DNA: TGTGCCAGCAGCCGCGGGAGGCCGAACACCGGGGAGCTGTTTTTT
CDR3 protein: CASSRGRPNTGELFF

V gene: TRBV19
clone size: NA
J gene: TRBJ2-3
D gene: NA
CDR3 DNA: TGTGCCAGTGCTAGCACAGATACGCAGTATTTT
CDR3 protein: CASASTDTQYF

V gene: TRBV7-9
clone size: many
J gene: TRBJ2-3
D gene: TRBD2
CDR3 DNA: TGTGCCAGCAGCTTAGGACTAGCGGGAGTGGGAGATACGCAGTATTTT
CDR3 protein: CASSLGLAGVGDTQYF

V gene: TRBV20-1
clone size: NA
J gene: TRBJ2-3
D gene: TRBD2
CDR3 DNA: TGCAGTGCTAGAATCGGGACTAGCGGGAGTTCCACAGATACGCAGTATTTT
CDR3 protein: CSARIGTSGSSTDTQYF